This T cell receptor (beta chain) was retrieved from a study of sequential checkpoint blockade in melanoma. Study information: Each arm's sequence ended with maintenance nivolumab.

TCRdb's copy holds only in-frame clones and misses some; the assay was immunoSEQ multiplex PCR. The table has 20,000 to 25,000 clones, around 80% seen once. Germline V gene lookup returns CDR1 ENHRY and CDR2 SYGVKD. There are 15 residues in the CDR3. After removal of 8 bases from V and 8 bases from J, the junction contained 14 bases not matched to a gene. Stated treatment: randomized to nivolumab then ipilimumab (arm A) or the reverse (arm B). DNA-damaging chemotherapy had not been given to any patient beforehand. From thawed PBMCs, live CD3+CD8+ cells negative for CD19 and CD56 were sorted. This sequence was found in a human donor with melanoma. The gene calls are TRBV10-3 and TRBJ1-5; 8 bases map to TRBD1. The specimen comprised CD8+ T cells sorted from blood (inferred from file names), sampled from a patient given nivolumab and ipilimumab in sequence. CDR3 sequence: CAISTRGRPSEPQHF. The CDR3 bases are TGTGCCATCTCCACCAGGGGGCGACCCAGTGAGCCCCAGCATTTT.